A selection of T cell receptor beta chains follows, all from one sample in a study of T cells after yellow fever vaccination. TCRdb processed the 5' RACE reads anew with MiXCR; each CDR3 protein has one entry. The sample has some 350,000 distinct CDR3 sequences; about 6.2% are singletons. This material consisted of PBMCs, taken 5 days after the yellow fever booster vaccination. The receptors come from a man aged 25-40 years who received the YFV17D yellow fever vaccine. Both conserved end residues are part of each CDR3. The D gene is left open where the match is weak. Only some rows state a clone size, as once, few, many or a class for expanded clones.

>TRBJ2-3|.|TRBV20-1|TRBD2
CSAHGGPGGTDTQYF
TGCAGTGCTCACGGCGGCCCCGGGGGGACAGATACGCAGTATTTT
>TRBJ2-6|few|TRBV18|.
CASSPTKGTGANVLTF
TGTGCCAGCTCACCAACTAAGGGCACTGGGGCCAACGTCCTGACTTTC
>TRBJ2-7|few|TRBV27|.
CASSLSASGIYEQYF
TGTGCCAGCAGTTTATCAGCAAGCGGAATCTACGAGCAGTACTTC
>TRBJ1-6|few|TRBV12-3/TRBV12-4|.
CASSTGNSPLHF
TGTGCCAGCAGTACGGGAAATTCACCCCTCCACTTT
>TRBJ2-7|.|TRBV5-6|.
CASSTGRSSYEQYF
TGTGCCAGCAGCACCGGACGGAGCTCCTACGAGCAGTACTTC
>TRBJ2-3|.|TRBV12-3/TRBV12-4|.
CASSSGSSRSTTQYF
TGTGCCAGCAGTTCCGGAAGCTCCCGTTCGACTACGCAGTATTTT
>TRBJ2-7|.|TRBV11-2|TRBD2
CASSPRGLAGGLQSYEQYF
TGTGCCAGCAGCCCCCGGGGACTAGCGGGGGGACTCCAATCCTACGAGCAGTACTTC
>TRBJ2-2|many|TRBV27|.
CASSFFGELFF
TGTGCCAGCAGTTTTTTCGGGGAGCTGTTTTTT
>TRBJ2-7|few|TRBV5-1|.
CASSPLPSSSYEQYF
TGCGCCAGCAGCCCGCTCCCTAGCAGCTCCTACGAGCAGTACTTC
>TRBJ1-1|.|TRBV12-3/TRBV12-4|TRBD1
CASMGEGAVGNTEAFF
TGTGCCAGCATGGGGGAGGGGGCGGTAGGGAACACTGAAGCTTTCTTT
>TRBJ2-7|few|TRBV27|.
CASSRSGVLRSYEQYF
TGTGCCAGCAGTCGGTCTGGTGTCCTCCGCTCCTACGAGCAGTACTTC
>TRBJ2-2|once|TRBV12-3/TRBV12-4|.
CASSLDLFVASNTGELFF
TGTGCCAGCAGTTTGGATCTGTTTGTGGCATCGAACACCGGGGAGCTGTTTTTT
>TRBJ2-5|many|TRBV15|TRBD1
CATSSGGLGTAETQYF
TGTGCCACCAGCAGTGGTGGGCTAGGGACAGCAGAGACCCAGTACTTC
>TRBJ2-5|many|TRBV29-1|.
CSIEGGEETQYF
TGCAGCATTGAAGGGGGGGAAGAGACCCAGTACTTC
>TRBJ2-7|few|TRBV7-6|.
CASSLGWGPSYEQYF
TGTGCCAGCAGCTTAGGGTGGGGACCCTCCTACGAGCAGTACTTC
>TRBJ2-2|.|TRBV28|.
CASRAPGELFF
TGTGCCAGCCGGGCCCCCGGGGAGCTGTTTTTT
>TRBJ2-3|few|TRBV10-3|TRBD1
CAIRTGTSSTDTQYF
TGTGCCATCAGGACAGGGACGTCGAGCACAGATACGCAGTATTTT
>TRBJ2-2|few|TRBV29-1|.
CSASGMNTGELFF
TGCAGCGCGTCGGGCATGAACACCGGGGAGCTGTTTTTT
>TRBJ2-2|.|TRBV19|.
CASSTQGAGELFF
TGTGCCAGTAGTACACAGGGCGCCGGGGAGCTGTTTTTT
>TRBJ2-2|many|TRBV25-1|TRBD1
CASSEWGTGRRGELFF
TGTGCCAGCAGTGAATGGGGGACAGGGCGGCGCGGGGAGCTGTTTTTT
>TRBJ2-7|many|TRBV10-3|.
CAISEPRIGQGGSYEQYF
TGTGCCATCAGTGAGCCAAGGATAGGGCAGGGCGGTTCCTACGAGCAGTACTTC
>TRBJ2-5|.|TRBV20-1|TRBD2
CSAPGAVLAGFQETQYF
TGCAGTGCTCCGGGGGCAGTGCTAGCGGGGTTCCAAGAGACCCAGTACTTC
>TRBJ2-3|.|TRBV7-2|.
CASSPQRSDTQYF
TGTGCCAGCAGCCCTCAGAGGAGTGATACGCAGTATTTT
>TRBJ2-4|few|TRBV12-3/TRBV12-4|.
CASRREGGPKNIQYF
TGTGCCAGCAGACGCGAAGGGGGGCCCAAAAACATTCAGTACTTC
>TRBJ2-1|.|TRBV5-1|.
CASSFRDSINNEQFF
TGCGCCAGCAGCTTCCGGGACTCAATAAACAATGAGCAGTTCTTC
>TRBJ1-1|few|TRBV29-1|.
CRAEESGTEAFF
TGCAGGGCCGAGGAGTCGGGCACTGAAGCTTTCTTT
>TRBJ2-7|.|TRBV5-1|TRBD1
CASTEGQGAHEQYF
TGCGCCAGCACAGAGGGACAGGGGGCCCACGAGCAGTACTTC
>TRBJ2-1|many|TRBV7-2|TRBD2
CASSLVGSLAGGNEQFF
TGTGCCAGCAGCTTAGTGGGGAGTCTAGCGGGGGGCAATGAGCAGTTCTTC
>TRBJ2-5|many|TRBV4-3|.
CASSQGPSPGQETQYF
TGCGCCAGCAGCCAAGGTCCGTCCCCGGGCCAAGAGACCCAGTACTTC
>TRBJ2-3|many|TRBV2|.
CASLKRDRLIASTDTQYF
TGTGCCAGCCTGAAGCGGGACAGGCTTATTGCTAGCACAGATACGCAGTATTTT